This is a list of T cell receptor beta chains from one sample in a study of blood T cell repertoires in COVID-19. Sequencing was performed with immunoSEQ multiplex PCR; in TCRdb, only in-frame clones are kept and a portion is missing. Altogether about 140,000 clones are present, 88% being singletons, with the ten largest covering approximately 1.8%. Input material: peripheral blood. The receptors derive from a man aged 70-80 years with acute or convalescent COVID-19. CDR3s include the opening cysteine and the closing phenylalanine or tryptophan. The D gene is left open where the match is weak. Size is stated for part of the rows, as once, few or many counts, or as a class when the clone is expanded.

abundance,j_gene,v_gene,d_gene,CDR3aa,CDR3nt
-,TRBJ2-2,TRBV29-1,TRBD1,CSVLRDRGTGELFF,TGCAGCGTCTTACGGGACAGGGGCACCGGGGAGCTGTTTTTT
-,TRBJ2-1,TRBV19,-,CASRGDSSYNEQFF,TGTGCCAGCCGAGGTGATAGCTCCTACAATGAGCAGTTCTTC
-,TRBJ1-1,TRBV18,-,CASSRQEKNTEAFF,TGTGCCAGCTCGCGACAGGAAAAGAACACTGAAGCTTTCTTT
-,TRBJ2-5,TRBV24-1,TRBD2,CATPGGDPFLSQETQYF,TGTGCCACTCCCGGGGGGGATCCGTTTTTATCCCAAGAGACCCAGTACTTC
once,TRBJ1-5,TRBV28,-,CASRGYSNQPQHF,TGTGCCAGTCGGGGATATAGCAATCAGCCCCAGCATTTT
-,TRBJ1-5,TRBV12-3/TRBV12-4,-,CASSLSPNQPQHF,TGTGCCAGCAGTTTAAGCCCCAATCAGCCCCAGCATTTT
-,TRBJ2-7,TRBV4-1,-,CASSQDGSYEQYF,TGCGCCAGCAGCCAAGACGGGAGCTACGAGCAGTACTTC
-,TRBJ2-1,TRBV19,TRBD2,CASTRTSDEQFF,TGTGCCAGTACCCGGACTAGCGATGAGCAGTTCTTC
-,TRBJ2-4,TRBV5-6,-,CASSPSKGGNIQYF,TGTGCCAGCAGCCCATCTAAAGGAGGGAACATTCAGTACTTC
-,TRBJ2-7,TRBV5-1,TRBD2,CASSLASGAPREQYF,TGCGCCAGCAGCTTGGCCAGCGGGGCCCCTCGCGAGCAGTACTTC
-,TRBJ1-2,TRBV6-5,TRBD1,CASRMGQGVYGYTF,TGTGCCAGCAGGATGGGACAGGGGGTTTATGGCTACACCTTC
-,TRBJ2-7,TRBV28,-,CASTSGVDRNYEQYF,TGTGCCAGCACCTCGGGGGTGGACAGGAACTACGAGCAGTACTTC
few,TRBJ1-2,TRBV5-1,TRBD1,CASSATGNRGYTF,TGCGCCAGCAGCGCGACAGGGAATAGAGGCTACACCTTC
-,TRBJ2-5,TRBV6-5,-,CASGRLARYQETQYF,TGTGCCAGCGGTAGACTCGCTAGGTACCAAGAGACCCAGTACTTC
-,TRBJ1-2,TRBV29-1,-,CSVRDTTNYGYTF,TGCAGCGTTCGGGACACCACTAACTATGGCTACACCTTC
-,TRBJ2-2,TRBV19,TRBD1,CASSIARTGVGWELFF,TGTGCCAGTAGTATAGCCCGGACAGGCGTAGGGTGGGAGCTGTTTTTT
-,TRBJ2-7,TRBV10-3,-,CAISDRTLSYEQYF,TGTGCCATCAGCGACAGGACCTTATCCTACGAGCAGTACTTC